This T cell receptor beta chain was captured by sequencing in a study of blood T cell repertoires in COVID-19. Study-wide context: Acute-phase and convalescent COVID-19 samples originated in the United States, Italy and Spain. The analysed material was cDNA or gDNA that came from T cells, B-cell-depleted T cells, or PBMCs.

Authors' processing steps: For nucleated cells, counts were estimated from reference gene primer amplification. Assay: immunoSEQ multiplex PCR; the TCRdb copy retains only in-frame clones and omits some. D and trimming were read from the DNA, whereas the V and J calls and clone size are those reported in that table. This sample has some 50,000 clones, with around nine tenths found just once. The germline gives CDR1 LNHDA, CDR2 SQIVND (reference sequence). This CDR3 spans 17 amino acids. The V gene end was trimmed by 6 bases and the J gene end by 0 bases; junction bases not matched to a gene: 10. The TCR originated in a human donor in a cohort sampled during active COVID-19. The material sequenced was peripheral blood. This chain joins TRBV19 and TRBJ2-2, with 7 bases aligning to TRBD1. In DNA form, the CDR3 reads TGTGCCAGTAGAAATAGACAGGGAATTGCGAACACCGGGGAGCTGTTTTTT. This gives the protein CASRNRQGIANTGELFF.